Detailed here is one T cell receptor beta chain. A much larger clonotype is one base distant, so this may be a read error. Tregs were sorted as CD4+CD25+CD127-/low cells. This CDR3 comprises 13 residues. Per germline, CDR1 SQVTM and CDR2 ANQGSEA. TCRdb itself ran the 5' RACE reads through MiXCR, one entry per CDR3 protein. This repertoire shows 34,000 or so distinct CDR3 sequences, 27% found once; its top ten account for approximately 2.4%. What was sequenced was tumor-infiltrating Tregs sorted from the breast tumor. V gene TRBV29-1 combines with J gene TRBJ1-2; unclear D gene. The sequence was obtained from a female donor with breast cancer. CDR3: CSAETPTNYGYAF. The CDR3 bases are TGCAGCGCGGAGACTCCTACTAACTATGGCTACGCCTTC.